Sequencing of this T cell receptor (beta chain) was carried out in a study of blood T cell repertoires in COVID-19. Study overall: Nucleic acid was either cDNA or gDNA, and it came from T cells, B-cell-depleted T cells, or PBMCs.

The table lists this clone with a count of one. Categorization into cohorts depended on clinical history that participants reported. This CDR3 contains 13 residues. Trimming stripped 5 bases from V and 2 bases from J, with 7 bases between. The germline V gene encodes CDR1 MNHNY and CDR2 SVGAGI (reference sequence). Profiling relied on immunoSEQ multiplex PCR, and the TCRdb table lists in-frame clones only, not all of them. The table lists fewer than 200,000 clones, more than 65% of them singletons. This TCR was recovered from a woman between 40 and 55 years old with acute COVID-19. This chain joins TRBV6-6 and TRBJ1-5; D uncertain. The source material was PBMCs or T cells enriched from blood (not recorded which). CDR3 in amino acids: CASSSQGNQPQHF. The CDR3 region has the DNA TGTGCCAGCAGTAGTCAGGGCAATCAGCCCCAGCATTTT.